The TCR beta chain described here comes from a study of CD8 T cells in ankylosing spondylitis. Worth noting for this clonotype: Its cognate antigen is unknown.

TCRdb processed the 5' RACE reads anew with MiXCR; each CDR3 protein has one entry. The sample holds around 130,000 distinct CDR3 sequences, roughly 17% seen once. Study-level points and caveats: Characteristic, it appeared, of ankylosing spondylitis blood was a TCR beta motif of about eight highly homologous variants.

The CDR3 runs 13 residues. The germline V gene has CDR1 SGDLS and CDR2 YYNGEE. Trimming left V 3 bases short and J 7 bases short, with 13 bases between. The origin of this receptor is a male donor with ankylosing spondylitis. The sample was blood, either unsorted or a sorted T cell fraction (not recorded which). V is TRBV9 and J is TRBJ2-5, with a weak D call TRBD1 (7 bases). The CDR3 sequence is CASSDDREVTQYF. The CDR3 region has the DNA TGTGCCAGCAGCGACGACAGGGAGGTGACCCAGTACTTC.